These T cell receptor beta chains were read from a single sample in a study of blood T cell repertoires in COVID-19. Using immunoSEQ multiplex PCR, the repertoire was profiled, and TCRdb retains in-frame clones only, with some absent. The sample yields 100,000 to 150,000 clones, less than 90% seen once. Sequenced input: PBMCs or T cells enriched from blood (not recorded which). These receptors came from a woman aged 25 to 39 who had recovered from COVID-19. Both conserved end residues are part of each CDR3. The D gene is left open where the match is weak. The listing skips clone size in some rows; elsewhere it reads once, few, many or a size class.

len: 14; d_gene: .; j_gene: TRBJ1-4; v_gene: TRBV28; abundance: .; CDR3aa: CASRSQGSGEKLFF; CDR3nt: TGTGCCAGCAGGTCACAGGGATCGGGTGAAAAACTGTTTTTT
len: 15; d_gene: .; j_gene: TRBJ2-1; v_gene: TRBV6-4; abundance: .; CDR3aa: CASSDSTSSDNEQFF; CDR3nt: TGTGCCAGCAGTGACTCAACTAGCTCCGACAATGAGCAGTTCTTC
len: 14; d_gene: TRBD2; j_gene: TRBJ2-1; v_gene: TRBV3-1/TRBV3-2; abundance: .; CDR3aa: CASSFRTSSNEQFF; CDR3nt: TGTGCCAGCAGCTTTAGGACTAGTTCCAATGAGCAGTTCTTC
len: 16; d_gene: TRBD2; j_gene: TRBJ2-1; v_gene: TRBV11-2; abundance: once; CDR3aa: CASSRNPGGSYNEQFF; CDR3nt: TGTGCCAGCAGTAGAAATCCGGGAGGGTCCTACAATGAGCAGTTCTTC
len: 13; d_gene: .; j_gene: TRBJ2-7; v_gene: TRBV9; abundance: .; CDR3aa: CASSDGASWEQYF; CDR3nt: TGTGCCAGCAGCGACGGTGCGAGTTGGGAGCAGTACTTC
len: 16; d_gene: TRBD1; j_gene: TRBJ1-4; v_gene: TRBV19; abundance: .; CDR3aa: CASSSWTGATNEKLFF; CDR3nt: TGTGCCAGTAGTTCGTGGACAGGGGCAACTAATGAAAAACTGTTTTTT
len: 14; d_gene: TRBD2; j_gene: TRBJ2-7; v_gene: TRBV19; abundance: few; CDR3aa: CASSREVGIYEQYF; CDR3nt: TGTGCCAGCAGTCGGGAGGTCGGGATTTACGAGCAGTACTTC
len: 15; d_gene: .; j_gene: TRBJ1-6; v_gene: TRBV7-3; abundance: .; CDR3aa: CASSLSGPYNSPLHF; CDR3nt: TGTGCCAGCAGCTTATCCGGTCCCTATAATTCACCCCTCCACTTT
len: 13; d_gene: .; j_gene: TRBJ1-2; v_gene: TRBV5-1; abundance: .; CDR3aa: CASSLDRTYGYTF; CDR3nt: TGCGCCAGCAGCTTGGACAGGACCTATGGCTACACCTTC
len: 15; d_gene: .; j_gene: TRBJ2-6; v_gene: TRBV28; abundance: .; CDR3aa: CASSKGVSGANVLTF; CDR3nt: TGTGCCAGCAGTAAGGGGGTTTCTGGGGCCAACGTCCTGACTTTC
len: 11; d_gene: TRBD2; j_gene: TRBJ2-3; v_gene: TRBV24-1; abundance: .; CDR3aa: CATSDPRTSLF; CDR3nt: TGTGCCACCAGTGATCCCCGGACTAGCCTTTTT
len: 15; d_gene: .; j_gene: TRBJ2-7; v_gene: TRBV9; abundance: .; CDR3aa: CASSLGLSESYEQYF; CDR3nt: TGTGCCAGCAGTCTTGGACTATCTGAATCCTACGAGCAGTACTTC
len: 11; d_gene: .; j_gene: TRBJ1-2; v_gene: TRBV4-1; abundance: .; CDR3aa: CASSQDRSITF; CDR3nt: TGCGCCAGCAGCCAAGATCGGTCGATCACCTTC
len: 14; d_gene: .; j_gene: TRBJ2-7; v_gene: TRBV28; abundance: few; CDR3aa: CASRKGGGSYEQYF; CDR3nt: TGTGCCAGCAGGAAAGGGGGGGGGAGCTACGAGCAGTACTTC
len: 14; d_gene: TRBD2; j_gene: TRBJ2-1; v_gene: TRBV24-1; abundance: .; CDR3aa: CATGAGRRYNEQFF; CDR3nt: TGTGCCACCGGAGCGGGACGGAGATACAATGAGCAGTTCTTC
len: 13; d_gene: TRBD1; j_gene: TRBJ1-4; v_gene: TRBV30; abundance: .; CDR3aa: CAQEGQGGEKLFF; CDR3nt: TGTGCCCAGGAAGGACAGGGAGGGGAAAAACTGTTTTTT
len: 13; d_gene: .; j_gene: TRBJ1-1; v_gene: TRBV7-9; abundance: .; CDR3aa: CASGGQQNTEAFF; CDR3nt: TGTGCCAGCGGAGGACAGCAGAACACTGAAGCTTTCTTT
len: 15; d_gene: TRBD1; j_gene: TRBJ1-2; v_gene: TRBV28; abundance: once; CDR3aa: CASSLWTGDNYGYTF; CDR3nt: TGTGCCAGCAGTTTGTGGACAGGCGACAACTATGGCTACACCTTC
len: 15; d_gene: .; j_gene: TRBJ2-7; v_gene: TRBV4-3; abundance: .; CDR3aa: CASSQDDRSTYEQYF; CDR3nt: TGCGCCAGCAGCCAAGATGACAGGTCCACCTACGAGCAGTACTTC
len: 16; d_gene: TRBD2; j_gene: TRBJ2-3; v_gene: TRBV4-3; abundance: few; CDR3aa: CASSHQTSGRGDTQYF; CDR3nt: TGCGCCAGCAGCCATCAAACTAGCGGGAGGGGAGATACGCAGTATTTT
len: 13; d_gene: .; j_gene: TRBJ2-2; v_gene: TRBV24-1; abundance: few; CDR3aa: CATTGDGTGELFF; CDR3nt: TGTGCCACTACGGGAGACGGCACCGGGGAGCTGTTTTTT
len: 15; d_gene: TRBD1; j_gene: TRBJ2-7; v_gene: TRBV11-1; abundance: once; CDR3aa: CASTRTGGDSYEQYF; CDR3nt: TGTGCCAGCACTCGGACAGGGGGCGACTCCTACGAGCAGTACTTC
len: 17; d_gene: .; j_gene: TRBJ1-3; v_gene: TRBV27; abundance: .; CDR3aa: CASSLSVPGFSGNTIYF; CDR3nt: TGTGCCAGCAGTTTATCGGTTCCAGGGTTCTCTGGAAACACCATATATTTT
len: 13; d_gene: .; j_gene: TRBJ1-1; v_gene: TRBV4-3; abundance: .; CDR3aa: CASSHNGNTEAFF; CDR3nt: TGCGCCAGCAGCCATAACGGTAACACTGAAGCTTTCTTT
len: 15; d_gene: TRBD1; j_gene: TRBJ2-1; v_gene: TRBV28; abundance: .; CDR3aa: CASSFGGQAYNEQFF; CDR3nt: TGTGCCAGCAGTTTTGGGGGACAGGCTTACAATGAGCAGTTCTTC
len: 13; d_gene: .; j_gene: TRBJ2-2; v_gene: TRBV7-2; abundance: .; CDR3aa: CASGTRNTGELFF; CDR3nt: TGTGCCAGCGGGACACGCAACACCGGGGAGCTGTTTTTT
len: 15; d_gene: TRBD1; j_gene: TRBJ2-7; v_gene: TRBV15; abundance: .; CDR3aa: CATSRDKWDRGEQYF; CDR3nt: TGTGCCACCAGCAGAGATAAATGGGACAGGGGCGAGCAGTACTTC
len: 14; d_gene: TRBD1; j_gene: TRBJ1-2; v_gene: TRBV11-2; abundance: .; CDR3aa: CASSLGGQGRGYTF; CDR3nt: TGTGCCAGCAGCTTAGGGGGACAGGGCAGGGGCTACACCTTC
len: 19; d_gene: .; j_gene: TRBJ1-1; v_gene: TRBV9; abundance: .; CDR3aa: CASSAGQGRGRGMNTEAFF; CDR3nt: TGTGCCAGCAGCGCCGGGCAGGGCAGGGGACGAGGGATGAACACTGAAGCTTTCTTT
len: 15; d_gene: TRBD1; j_gene: TRBJ1-1; v_gene: TRBV18; abundance: .; CDR3aa: CASSTDPGQGTEAFF; CDR3nt: TGTGCCAGCTCAACGGATCCGGGACAGGGCACTGAAGCTTTCTTT
len: 14; d_gene: TRBD1; j_gene: TRBJ2-7; v_gene: TRBV7-6; abundance: once; CDR3aa: CASSSGTGSYEQYF; CDR3nt: TGTGCCAGCAGCTCCGGGACAGGGTCCTACGAGCAGTACTTC
len: 16; d_gene: .; j_gene: TRBJ1-4; v_gene: TRBV7-9; abundance: .; CDR3aa: CASSSVRRGLVEKLFF; CDR3nt: TGTGCCAGCAGCTCAGTACGAAGGGGGTTGGTGGAAAAACTGTTTTTT
len: 16; d_gene: .; j_gene: TRBJ2-3; v_gene: TRBV5-4; abundance: .; CDR3aa: CASSLGIKTRGDTQYF; CDR3nt: TGTGCCAGCAGCCTGGGGATAAAGACCCGCGGGGATACGCAGTATTTT
len: 18; d_gene: TRBD1; j_gene: TRBJ1-5; v_gene: TRBV19; abundance: .; CDR3aa: CASSPPGQGVGGNQPQHF; CDR3nt: TGTGCCAGTAGTCCACCGGGACAGGGGGTTGGTGGCAATCAGCCCCAGCATTTT
len: 14; d_gene: TRBD2; j_gene: TRBJ2-5; v_gene: TRBV24-1; abundance: .; CDR3aa: CATSGFGGEETQYF; CDR3nt: TGTGCCACCAGTGGGTTCGGGGGGGAAGAGACCCAGTACTTC
len: 10; d_gene: .; j_gene: TRBJ1-5; v_gene: TRBV20-1; abundance: .; CDR3aa: CSAPNQPQHF; CDR3nt: TGCAGTGCTCCGAATCAGCCCCAGCATTTT
len: 15; d_gene: .; j_gene: TRBJ2-2; v_gene: TRBV5-1; abundance: .; CDR3aa: CASSLATKDTGELFF; CDR3nt: TGCGCCAGCAGCTTGGCAACTAAGGACACCGGGGAGCTGTTTTTT
len: 14; d_gene: .; j_gene: TRBJ1-3; v_gene: TRBV14; abundance: .; CDR3aa: CASSPGHSGNTIYF; CDR3nt: TGTGCCAGCAGCCCAGGACACTCTGGAAACACCATATATTTT
len: 15; d_gene: .; j_gene: TRBJ1-2; v_gene: TRBV7-9; abundance: .; CDR3aa: CASSQATGYGYGYTF; CDR3nt: TGTGCCAGCAGCCAAGCCACAGGGTACGGCTATGGCTACACCTTC
len: 11; d_gene: .; j_gene: TRBJ2-1; v_gene: TRBV20-1; abundance: .; CDR3aa: CSARVRNEQFF; CDR3nt: TGCAGTGCTAGAGTGAGGAATGAGCAGTTCTTC
len: 15; d_gene: .; j_gene: TRBJ2-6; v_gene: TRBV15; abundance: .; CDR3aa: CATSREGLGANVLTF; CDR3nt: TGTGCCACCAGCAGAGAGGGGCTAGGGGCCAACGTCCTGACTTTC
len: 14; d_gene: .; j_gene: TRBJ1-1; v_gene: TRBV7-2; abundance: .; CDR3aa: CASTDPRGRGEAFF; CDR3nt: TGTGCCAGCACCGACCCGAGAGGGAGGGGTGAAGCTTTCTTT